The entry below gives a single T cell receptor beta chain sequence along with its context. This specimen belongs to a study of cytomegalovirus exposure and HLA in healthy donors. This CDR3 region has 13 residues. Trimming removed 2 bases at V and 8 bases at J, with 12 bases between. CDR1 and CDR2 (germline): MDHEN, SYDVKM. 60 Vbeta and 13 Jbeta primers were used in PCR. The data were produced by immunoSEQ multiplex PCR, yet TCRdb's version contains in-frame clones alone and is incomplete. The sample holds some 190,000 clones, approximately 80% seen once. The TCR comes from a young man in good health and CMV-seronegative. Material for sequencing was PBMCs. The chain links TRBV28 to TRBJ1-2; unclear D gene. The CDR3 sequence: CASSLDWITGYTF. The CDR3 coding sequence is TGTGCCAGCAGTTTAGACTGGATAACGGGCTACACCTTC.